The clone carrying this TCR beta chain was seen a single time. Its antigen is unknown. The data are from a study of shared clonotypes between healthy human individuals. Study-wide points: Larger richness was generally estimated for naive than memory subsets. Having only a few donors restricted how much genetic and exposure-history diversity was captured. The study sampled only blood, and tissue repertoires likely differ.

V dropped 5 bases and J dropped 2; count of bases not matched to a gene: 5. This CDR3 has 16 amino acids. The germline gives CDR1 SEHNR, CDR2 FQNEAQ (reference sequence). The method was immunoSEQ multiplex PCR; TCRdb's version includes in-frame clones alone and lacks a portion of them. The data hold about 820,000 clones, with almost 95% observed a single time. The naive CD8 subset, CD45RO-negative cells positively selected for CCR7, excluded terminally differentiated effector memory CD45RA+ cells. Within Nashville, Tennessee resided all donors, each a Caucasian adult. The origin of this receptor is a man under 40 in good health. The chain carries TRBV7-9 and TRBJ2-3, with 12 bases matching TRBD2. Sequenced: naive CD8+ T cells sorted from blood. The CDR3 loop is CASSPRLAGDTDTQYF. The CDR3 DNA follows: TGTGCCAGCAGCCCTCGACTAGCGGGAGACACAGATACGCAGTATTTT. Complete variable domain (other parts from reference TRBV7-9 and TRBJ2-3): DTGVSQNPRHKITKRGQNVTFRCDPISEHNRLYWYRQTLGQGPEFLTYFQNEAQLEKSRLLSDRFSAERPKGSFSTLEIQRTEQGDSAMYLCASSPRLAGDTDTQYFGPGTRLTVL.